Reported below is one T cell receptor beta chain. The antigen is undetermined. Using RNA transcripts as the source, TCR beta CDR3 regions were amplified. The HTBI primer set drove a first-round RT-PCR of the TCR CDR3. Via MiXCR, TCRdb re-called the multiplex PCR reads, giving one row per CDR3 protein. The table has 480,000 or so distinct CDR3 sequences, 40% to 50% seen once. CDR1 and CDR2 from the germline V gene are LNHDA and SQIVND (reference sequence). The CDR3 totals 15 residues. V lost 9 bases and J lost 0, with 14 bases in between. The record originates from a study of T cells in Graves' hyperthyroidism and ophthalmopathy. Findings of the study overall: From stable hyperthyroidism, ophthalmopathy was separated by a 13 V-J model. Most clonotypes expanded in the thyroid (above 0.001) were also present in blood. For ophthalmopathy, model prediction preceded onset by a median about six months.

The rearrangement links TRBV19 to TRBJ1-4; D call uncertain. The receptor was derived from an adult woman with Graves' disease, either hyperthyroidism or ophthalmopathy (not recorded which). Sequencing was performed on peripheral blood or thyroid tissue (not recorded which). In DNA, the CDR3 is TGTGCCAGCCGGGCTCGTCCCTCAACTAATGAAAAACTGTTTTTT. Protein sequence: CASRARPSTNEKLFF.